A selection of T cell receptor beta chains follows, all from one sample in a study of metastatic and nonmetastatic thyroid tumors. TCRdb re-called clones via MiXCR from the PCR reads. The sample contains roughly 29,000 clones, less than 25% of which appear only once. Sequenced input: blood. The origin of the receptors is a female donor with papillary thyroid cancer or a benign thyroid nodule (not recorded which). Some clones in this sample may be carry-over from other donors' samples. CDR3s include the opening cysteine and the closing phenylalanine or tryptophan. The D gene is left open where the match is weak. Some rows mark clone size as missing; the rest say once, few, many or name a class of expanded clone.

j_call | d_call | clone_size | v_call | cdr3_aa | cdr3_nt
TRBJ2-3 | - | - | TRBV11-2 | CASSPQDTQYF | TGTGCCAGCAGCCCCCAGGATACGCAGTATTTT
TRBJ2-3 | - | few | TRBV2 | CASSARRAVSTDTQYF | TGTGCCAGCAGCGCCCGTAGGGCGGTGAGCACAGATACGCAGTATTTT
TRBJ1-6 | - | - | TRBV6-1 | CASTVGSPRRGVISPLHF | TGTGCCAGCACAGTTGGATCCCCCCGCAGGGGAGTGATCTCACCCCTCCACTTT
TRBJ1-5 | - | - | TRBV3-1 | CASSPEAGGSNQPQTF | TGTGCCAGCAGCCCCGAGGCGGGCGGGAGCAATCAGCCCCAGACTTTT
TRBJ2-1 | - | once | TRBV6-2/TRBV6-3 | CASSYSAGGDYRGHNEQFF | TGTGCCAGCAGTTACTCGGCCGGGGGCGACTACCGGGGCCACAATGAGCAGTTCTTC
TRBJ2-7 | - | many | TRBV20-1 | CRALGTSYEQYF | TGCAGGGCCCTGGGGACCTCCTACGAGCAGTACTTC
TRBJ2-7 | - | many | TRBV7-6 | CASSPFSGGSYEQYF | TGTGCCAGCAGCCCCTTCTCCGGGGGATCCTACGAGCAGTACTTC
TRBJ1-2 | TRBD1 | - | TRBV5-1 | CASTAAGTGDGYTF | TGCGCCAGCACCGCTGCCGGGACAGGGGATGGCTACACCTTC
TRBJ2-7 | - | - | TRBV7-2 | CASSLVEISYEQYF | TGTGCCAGCAGCTTAGTGGAGATTTCCTACGAGCAGTACTTC
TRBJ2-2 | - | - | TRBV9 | CASSAPLGTNTGELFF | TGTGCCAGCAGCGCCCCCCTCGGAACTAACACCGGGGAGCTGTTTTTT
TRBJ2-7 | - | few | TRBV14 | CASSQDPVLGVWGSYEQYF | TGTGCCAGCAGCCAAGATCCGGTTTTGGGGGTCTGGGGGTCCTACGAGCAGTACTTC
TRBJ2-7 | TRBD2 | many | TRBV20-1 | CSARDGGTSGSEQYF | TGCAGTGCTAGAGATGGGGGGACTAGCGGGAGCGAGCAGTACTTC
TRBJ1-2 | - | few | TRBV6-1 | CASRRGAISWGYTF | TGTGCCAGCAGGAGGGGAGCCATTTCGTGGGGCTACACCTTT
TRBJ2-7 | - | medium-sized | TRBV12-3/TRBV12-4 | CASTDPGAGEQYF | TGTGCCAGCACAGACCCAGGAGCAGGGGAGCAGTACTTC
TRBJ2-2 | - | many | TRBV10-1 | CASGQNTGELFF | TGCGCCAGCGGACAGAACACCGGGGAGCTGTTTTTT
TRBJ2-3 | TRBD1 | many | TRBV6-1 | CASRPGQGAGTDTQYF | TGTGCCAGCAGACCGGGACAGGGGGCCGGCACAGATACGCAGTATTTT
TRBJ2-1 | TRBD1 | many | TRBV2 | CASSPGQGPNEQFF | TGTGCCAGCAGCCCGGGACAGGGTCCGAATGAGCAGTTCTTC
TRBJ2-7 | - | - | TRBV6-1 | CASIRSSSLSSEQYF | TGTGCCAGCATAAGAAGCAGTTCATTGTCGTCGGAGCAGTACTTC
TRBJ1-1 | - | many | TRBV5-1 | CASRSRTAGDTEAFF | TGCGCCAGCCGGAGCCGGACCGCCGGAGACACTGAAGCTTTCTTT
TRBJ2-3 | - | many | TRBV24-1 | CATSGQKGTDTQYF | TGTGCCACCAGCGGACAGAAGGGTACAGATACGCAGTATTTT
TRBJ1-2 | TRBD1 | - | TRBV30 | CAWRDRVSYGYTF | TGTGCCTGGAGGGACAGGGTGAGCTATGGCTACACCTTC
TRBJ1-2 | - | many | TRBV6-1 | CASSPGIFNYGYIF | TGTGCCAGCAGTCCTGGGATCTTCAACTATGGCTACATCTTC
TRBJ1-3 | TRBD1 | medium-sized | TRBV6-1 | CASTRGTGTAGNTIYF | TGTGCCAGCACGAGGGGGACAGGTACGGCCGGAAACACCATATATTTT
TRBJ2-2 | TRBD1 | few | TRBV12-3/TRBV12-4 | CASSVLGQGNTGELFF | TGTGCCAGCAGTGTTTTGGGACAGGGTAACACCGGGGAGCTGTTTTTT
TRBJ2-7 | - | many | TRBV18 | CASSPGQMEDEQYF | TGTGCCAGCTCACCTGGTCAGATGGAGGACGAGCAGTACTTC
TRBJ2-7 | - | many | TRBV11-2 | CASSFSDLDEQYF | TGTGCCAGCAGCTTCTCGGATCTCGACGAGCAGTACTTC
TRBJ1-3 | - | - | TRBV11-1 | CASSLAGAMIGNTIYF | TGTGCCAGCAGCTTAGCGGGGGCGATGATCGGAAACACCATATATTTT